The sequence of this TCR beta chain was determined in a study of shared clonotypes between healthy human individuals. Germline CDR1 and CDR2: SGHRS and YFSETQ. The CDR3 is 18 amino acids. The V gene end was trimmed by 3 bases and the J gene end by 5 bases; junction bases not matched to a gene: 10. CD45RO negativity and positive selection for CCR7 defined naive CD8 cells, a population that excluded terminally differentiated effector memory CD45RA+ cells. Method: immunoSEQ multiplex PCR; TCRdb's copy keeps in-frame clones and lacks some. The data show millions of clones, just under 95% seen once. The TCR sequence derives from a man younger than 35 in good health. The sample comprised naive CD8+ T cells sorted from blood. V is TRBV5-1 and J is TRBJ2-1; 14 bases match TRBD2. CDR3 DNA: TGCGCCAGCAGCTCGGGACTAGCGGGAGTTTTGGGGCACAATGAGCAGTTCTTC. Translated: CASSSGLAGVLGHNEQFF.